This T cell receptor beta chain was observed in a study of response to subunit inactivated influenza vaccine. Whole-study results and caveats: Every seasonal influenza vaccination brings in few new T cells, the authors suggested.

One entry per CDR3 protein, called by TCRdb with MiXCR from the RT-PCR reads. Of 630,000 or so distinct CDR3 sequences in the sample, 15% to 18% were seen once. Comment on this clonotype: What it binds is not known.

The source is a man aged 50-60 years who received an inactivated influenza vaccine. The specimen comprised PBMCs from blood, sampled roughly 12 days after vaccination.

The CDR3 DNA is TGTGCCAGCAGTCTGGGACGAGGGCTTGAAGCTTTCTTT. The encoded protein is CASSLGRGLEAFF. The J gene is TRBJ1-1, the V gene TRBV3-1; D perhaps matches TRBD1 (5 bases). The CDR3 consists of 13 residues. Trimming left V 6 bases short and J 7 bases short, with 15 bases between. CDR1 is LGHDT, CDR2 YNNKEL, per germline (reference sequence).